The 5 T cell receptor beta chains given below trace back to one sample, sequenced in a study of cytomegalovirus exposure and HLA in healthy donors (dated by TCRdb to 2016 to 2017). The library came from the immunoSEQ multiplex PCR assay. For the multiplex PCR, a mixture combining 60 forward primers for TCR Vbeta segments and 13 reverse primers for TCR Jbeta segments was used. Held by TCRdb, this immuneACCESS table contains in-frame sequences only and omits some clones. Under half of the omission traces to an unresolved V gene where checked; the cause of the rest is unknown. The sample table records under 200,000 clones; 65% to 85% of these occur just once. Approximately 2.9% of the sample comes from the top ten. The sequenced material came from PBMCs. These receptors came from a woman in her forties in good health and CMV-seropositive.

There are a few counts of this clone. This CDR3 reads CASSGFGWDSRYEQYF. In DNA, the CDR3 is TGTGCCAGCAGCGGGTTTGGATGGGACAGCAGGTACGAGCAGTACTTC. The V and J genes are TRBV5-6 and TRBJ2-7; 7 bases align to TRBD1. CDR3 size: 16 residues. V lost 4 bases and J lost 4; bases outside the gene matches: 14. The germline gives CDR1 SGHDT, CDR2 YYEEEE.

The chain combines TRBV19 with TRBJ1-1, with 7 bases lining up with TRBD1. The CDR3 totals 14 residues. Trimming cost V 6 bases and J 4 bases; bases outside gene matches: 8. The germline V gene encodes CDR1 LNHDA and CDR2 SQIVND (reference sequence). CDR3 region: CASRGQPGFTEAFF. CDR3 coding DNA: TGTGCCAGTAGGGGACAGCCCGGTTTCACTGAAGCTTTCTTT.

The chain joins TRBV4-3 to TRBJ2-3; TRBD2 matches 8 bases. CDR3 length: 19 residues. Looked up from germline, CDR1 is LGHNA and CDR2 is YSLEER. With V trimmed by 0 bases and J by 0 bases, 11 bases remained unmatched. The DNA for the CDR3 is TGCGCCAGCAGCCAAGATCCGCGCGGGAGGTTTTCTAGCACAGATACGCAGTATTTT. Protein: CASSQDPRGRFSSTDTQYF.

This chain joins TRBV5-6 and TRBJ2-7; 10 bases align to TRBD2. Losses at the gene ends were 0 bases for V and 0 bases for J; bases not matched to a gene: 3. The CDR3 is 16 residues long. Germline assignment: CDR1 SGHDT and CDR2 YYEEEE. Written as DNA, the CDR3 is TGTGCCAGCAGCTTGGGGCTAGCGGGGGCCTCCTACGAGCAGTACTTC. This codes for CASSLGLAGASYEQYF.

The chain links TRBV7-9 to TRBJ1-2; D ambiguous. The CDR3 totals 13 residues. Per the germline V gene, CDR1 is SEHNR and CDR2 is FQNEAQ (reference sequence). V was clipped by 0 bases and J by 8 bases, with 10 bases between them. The CDR3 reads CASSLAQMMGYTF. The CDR3 DNA sequence: TGTGCCAGCAGCTTAGCGCAGATGATGGGCTACACCTTC.